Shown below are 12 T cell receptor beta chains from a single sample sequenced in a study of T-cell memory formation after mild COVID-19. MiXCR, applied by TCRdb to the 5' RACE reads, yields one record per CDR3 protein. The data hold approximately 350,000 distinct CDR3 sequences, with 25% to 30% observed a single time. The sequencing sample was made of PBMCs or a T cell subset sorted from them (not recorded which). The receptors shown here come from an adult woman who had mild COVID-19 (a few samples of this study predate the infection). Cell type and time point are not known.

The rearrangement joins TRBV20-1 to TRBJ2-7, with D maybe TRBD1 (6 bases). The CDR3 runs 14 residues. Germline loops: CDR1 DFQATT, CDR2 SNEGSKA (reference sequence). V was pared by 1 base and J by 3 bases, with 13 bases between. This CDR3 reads CSARGTAAGYEQYF. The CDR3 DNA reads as TGCAGTGCTAGAGGGACAGCTGCCGGCTACGAGCAGTACTTC.

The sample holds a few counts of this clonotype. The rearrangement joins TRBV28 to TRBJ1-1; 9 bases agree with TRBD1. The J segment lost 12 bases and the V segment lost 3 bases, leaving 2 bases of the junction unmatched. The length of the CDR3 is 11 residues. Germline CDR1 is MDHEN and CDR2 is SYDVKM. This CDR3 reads CASSLDRGPFF. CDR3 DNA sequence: TGTGCCAGCAGTTTGGACAGGGGTCCTTTCTTT.

The CDR3 DNA sequence: TGTGCCAGCAGTTACGGGGTGGGAGTGTCGGAGACCCAGTACTTC. This encodes CASSYGVGVSETQYF. J is TRBJ2-5 and V is TRBV6-2 or TRBV6-3; TRBD2 is a possible D gene (5 bases). The CDR3 spans 15 residues. Between the trimmed V and J ends, which lost 2 bases and 5 bases, there was a span of 15 bases. Germline V gives CDR1 MNHEY, CDR2 SVGEGT.

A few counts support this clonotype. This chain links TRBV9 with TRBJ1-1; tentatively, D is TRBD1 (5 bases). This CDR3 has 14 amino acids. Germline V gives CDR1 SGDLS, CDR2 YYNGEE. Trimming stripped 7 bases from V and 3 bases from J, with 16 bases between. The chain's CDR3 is CASSRDSTDTEAFF. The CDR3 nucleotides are TGTGCCAGCTCCAGGGACTCCACGGACACTGAAGCTTTCTTT.

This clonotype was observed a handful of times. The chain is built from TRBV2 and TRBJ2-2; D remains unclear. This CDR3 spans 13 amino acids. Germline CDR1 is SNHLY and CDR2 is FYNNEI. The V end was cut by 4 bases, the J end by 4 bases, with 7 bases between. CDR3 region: CASSVRFTGELFF. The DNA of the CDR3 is TGTGCCAGCAGTGTAAGGTTCACCGGGGAGCTGTTTTTT.

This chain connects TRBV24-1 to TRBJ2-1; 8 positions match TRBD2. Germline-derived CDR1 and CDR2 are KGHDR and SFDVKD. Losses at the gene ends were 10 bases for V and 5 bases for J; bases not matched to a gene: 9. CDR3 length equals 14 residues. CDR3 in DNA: TGTGCCACGTCGCTACGGGGGGGACACAATGAGCAGTTCTTC. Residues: CATSLRGGHNEQFF.

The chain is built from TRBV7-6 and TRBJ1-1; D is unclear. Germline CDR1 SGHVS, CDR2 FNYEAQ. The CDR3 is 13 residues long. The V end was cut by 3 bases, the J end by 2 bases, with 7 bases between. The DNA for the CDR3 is TGTGCCAGCAGCTTCAAGCAAAACACTGAAGCTTTCTTT. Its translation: CASSFKQNTEAFF. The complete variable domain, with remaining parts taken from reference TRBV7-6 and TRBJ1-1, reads GAGVSQSPRYKVTKRGQDVALRCDPISGHVSLYWYRQALGQGPEFLTYFNYEAQQDKSGLPNDRFSAERPEGSISTLTIQRTEQRDSAMYRCASSFKQNTEAFFGQGTRLTVV.

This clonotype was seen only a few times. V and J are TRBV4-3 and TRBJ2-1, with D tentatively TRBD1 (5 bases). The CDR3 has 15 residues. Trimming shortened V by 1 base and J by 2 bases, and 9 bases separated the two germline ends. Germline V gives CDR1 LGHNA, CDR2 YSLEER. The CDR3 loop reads CASSQGGRTYNEQFF. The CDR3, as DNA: TGCGCCAGCAGCCAAGGGGGCCGAACCTACAATGAGCAGTTCTTC.

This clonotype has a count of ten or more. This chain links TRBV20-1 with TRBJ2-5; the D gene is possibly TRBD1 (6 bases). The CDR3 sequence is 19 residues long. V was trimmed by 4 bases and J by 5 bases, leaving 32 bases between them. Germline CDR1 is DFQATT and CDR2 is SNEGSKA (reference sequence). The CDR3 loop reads CSATEGTPKVEISLETQYF. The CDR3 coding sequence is TGCAGTGCTACCGAAGGGACACCGAAGGTCGAGATAAGTTTGGAGACCCAGTACTTC.

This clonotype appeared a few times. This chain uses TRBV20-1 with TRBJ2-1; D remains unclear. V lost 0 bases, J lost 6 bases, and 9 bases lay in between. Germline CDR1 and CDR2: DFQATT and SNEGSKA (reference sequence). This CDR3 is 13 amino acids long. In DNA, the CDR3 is TGCAGTGCTAGAGATGGGTCAGTCAATGAGCAGTTCTTC. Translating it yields CSARDGSVNEQFF.

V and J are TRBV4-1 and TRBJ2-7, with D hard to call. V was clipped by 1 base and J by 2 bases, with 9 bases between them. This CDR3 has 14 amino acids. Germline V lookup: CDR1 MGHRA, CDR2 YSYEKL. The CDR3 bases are TGCGCCAGCAGCCAAGCGACCACCCCCTACGAGCAGTACTTC. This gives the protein CASSQATTPYEQYF.

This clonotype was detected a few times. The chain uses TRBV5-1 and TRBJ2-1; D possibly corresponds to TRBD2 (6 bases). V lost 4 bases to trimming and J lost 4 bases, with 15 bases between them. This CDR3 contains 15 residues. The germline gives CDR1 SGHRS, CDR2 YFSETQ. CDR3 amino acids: CASSPGVSPYNEQFF. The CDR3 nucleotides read TGCGCCAGCAGCCCGGGGGTCTCCCCTTACAATGAGCAGTTCTTC.